This TCR beta chain was sequenced in a study of T cell responses to AZD1222 COVID-19 vaccine. Second-dose groups at about 4 or about 12 weeks were pooled. Produced via immunoSEQ multiplex PCR; TCRdb's table is partial and in-frame only. This table holds 100,000 to 150,000 clones, around 84% found once. General observations from the study: Only six AZD1222 recipients tested seropositive at baseline. The study reported that nearly half of spike-specific TCRs target unmutated variant regions. Donors were largely white British and mainly female; clonal diversity was possibly underestimated.

Comments on this clone: Its antigen is still unknown.

CDR1 is SQVTM, CDR2 ANQGSEA, per germline. V was clipped by 4 bases and J by 6 bases, with 10 bases between them. CDR3 size: 13 residues. The receptor comes from an adult who received the AZD1222 COVID-19 vaccine. The specimen comprised peripheral blood, sampled 28 days after the second AZD1222 dose. The rearrangement links TRBV29-1 to TRBJ1-6, with D possibly matching TRBD1 (5 bases). The CDR3 DNA sequence: TGCAGCGTTGGAACAGGAATTAATTCACCCCTCCACTTT. This sequence encodes CSVGTGINSPLHF.